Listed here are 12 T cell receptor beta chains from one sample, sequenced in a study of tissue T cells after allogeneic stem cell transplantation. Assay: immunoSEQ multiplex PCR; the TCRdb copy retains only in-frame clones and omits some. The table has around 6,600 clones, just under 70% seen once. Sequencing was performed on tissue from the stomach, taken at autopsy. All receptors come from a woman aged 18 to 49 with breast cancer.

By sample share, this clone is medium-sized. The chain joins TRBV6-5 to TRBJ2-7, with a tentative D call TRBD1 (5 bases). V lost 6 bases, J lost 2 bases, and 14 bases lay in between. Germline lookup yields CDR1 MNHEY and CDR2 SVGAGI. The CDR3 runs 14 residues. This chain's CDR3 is CASSNLDIPYEQYF. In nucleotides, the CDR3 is TGTGCCAGCAGCAATCTGGACATCCCCTACGAGCAGTACTTC.

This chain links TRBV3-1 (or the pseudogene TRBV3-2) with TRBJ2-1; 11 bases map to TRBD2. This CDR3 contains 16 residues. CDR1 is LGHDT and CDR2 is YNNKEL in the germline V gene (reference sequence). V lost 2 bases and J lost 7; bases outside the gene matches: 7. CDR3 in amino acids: CASSQPSGGLGNEQFF. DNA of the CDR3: TGTGCCAGCAGCCAACCTAGCGGGGGGCTTGGGAATGAGCAGTTCTTC.

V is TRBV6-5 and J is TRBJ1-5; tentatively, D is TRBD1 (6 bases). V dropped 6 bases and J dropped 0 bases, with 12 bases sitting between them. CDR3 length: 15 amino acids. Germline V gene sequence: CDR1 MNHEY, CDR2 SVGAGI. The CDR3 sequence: CASRRGTSSNQPQHF. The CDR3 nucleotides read TGTGCCAGCAGGAGAGGGACAAGTAGCAATCAGCCCCAGCATTTT.

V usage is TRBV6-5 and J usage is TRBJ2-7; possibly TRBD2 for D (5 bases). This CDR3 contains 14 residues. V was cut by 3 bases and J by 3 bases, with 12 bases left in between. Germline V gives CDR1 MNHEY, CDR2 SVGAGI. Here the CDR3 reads CASSYSPRDYEQYF. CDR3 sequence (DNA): TGTGCCAGCAGTTATTCGCCCCGGGACTACGAGCAGTACTTC.

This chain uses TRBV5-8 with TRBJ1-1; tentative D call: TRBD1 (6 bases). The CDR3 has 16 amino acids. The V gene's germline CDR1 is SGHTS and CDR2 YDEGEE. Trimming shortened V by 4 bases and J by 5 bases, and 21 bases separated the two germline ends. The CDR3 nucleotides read TGTGCCAGCAGCCAAACCGAGAGGCTAGGGGGGACTGAAGCTTTCTTT. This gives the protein CASSQTERLGGTEAFF.

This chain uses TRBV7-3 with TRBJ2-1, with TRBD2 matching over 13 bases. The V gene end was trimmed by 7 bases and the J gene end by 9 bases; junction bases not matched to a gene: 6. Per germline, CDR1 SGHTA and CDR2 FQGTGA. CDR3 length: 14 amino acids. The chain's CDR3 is CASTRLAGGGEQFF. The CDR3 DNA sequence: TGTGCCAGCACCAGACTAGCGGGAGGCGGTGAGCAGTTCTTC.

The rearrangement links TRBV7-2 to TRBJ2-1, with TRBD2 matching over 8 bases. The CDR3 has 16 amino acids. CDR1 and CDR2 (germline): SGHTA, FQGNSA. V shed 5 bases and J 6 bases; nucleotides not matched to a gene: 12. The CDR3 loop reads CASSRKAGVSFNEQFF. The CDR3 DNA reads TGTGCCAGCAGCAGAAAAGCGGGAGTAAGTTTCAATGAGCAGTTCTTC.

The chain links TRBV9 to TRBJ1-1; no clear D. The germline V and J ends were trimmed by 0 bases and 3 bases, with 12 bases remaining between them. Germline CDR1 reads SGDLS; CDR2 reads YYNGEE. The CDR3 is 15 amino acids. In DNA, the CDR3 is TGTGCCAGCAGCGTAGCCCCCCTCCTAGACACTGAAGCTTTCTTT. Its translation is CASSVAPLLDTEAFF.

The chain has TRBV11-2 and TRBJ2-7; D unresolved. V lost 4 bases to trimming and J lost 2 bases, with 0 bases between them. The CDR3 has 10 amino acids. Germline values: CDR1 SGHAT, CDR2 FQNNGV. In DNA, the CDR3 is TGTGCCAGCAGCTCCTACGAGCAGTACTTC. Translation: CASSSYEQYF.

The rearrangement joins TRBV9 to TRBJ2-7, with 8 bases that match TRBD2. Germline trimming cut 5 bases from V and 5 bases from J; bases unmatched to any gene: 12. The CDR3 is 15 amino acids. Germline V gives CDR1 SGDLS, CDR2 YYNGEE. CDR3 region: CASSVFAGGQNEQYF. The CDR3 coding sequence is TGTGCCAGCAGTGTATTTGCGGGAGGTCAAAACGAGCAGTACTTC.

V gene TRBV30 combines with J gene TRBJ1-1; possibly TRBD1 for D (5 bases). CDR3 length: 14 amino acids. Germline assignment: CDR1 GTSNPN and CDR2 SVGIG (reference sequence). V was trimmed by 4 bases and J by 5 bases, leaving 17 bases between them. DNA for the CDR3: TGTGCCTGGACCCGAGGGCAGGAGGGGACTGAAGCTTTCTTT. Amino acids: CAWTRGQEGTEAFF.

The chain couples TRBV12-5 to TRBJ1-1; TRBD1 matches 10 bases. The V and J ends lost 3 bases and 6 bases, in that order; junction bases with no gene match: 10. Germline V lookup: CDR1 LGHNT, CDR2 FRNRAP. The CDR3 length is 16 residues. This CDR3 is CASGFEAGTGVAEAFF. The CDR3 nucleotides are TGTGCTAGTGGTTTCGAGGCCGGGACAGGGGTTGCTGAAGCTTTCTTT. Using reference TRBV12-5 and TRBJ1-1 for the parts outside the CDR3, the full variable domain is DARVTQTPRHKVTEMGQEVTMRCQPILGHNTVFWYRQTMMQGLELLAYFRNRAPLDDSGMPKDRFSAEMPDATLATLKIQPSEPRDSAVYFCASGFEAGTGVAEAFFGQGTRLTVV.